This is a list of T cell receptor beta chains from one sample in a study of T cell changes during pregnancy in multiple sclerosis. Sequenced by immunoSEQ multiplex PCR; TCRdb stores in-frame clones only, minus some. Among fewer than 70,000 clones listed, 92% were seen once. The sequenced sample was CD8+ T cells from peripheral blood mononuclear cells, obtained in the third trimester of pregnancy. The receptors shown here come from a female donor in good health, enrolled as a control in a pregnancy study. CDR3s include the opening cysteine and the closing phenylalanine or tryptophan. A D gene is named only where the DNA matches it firmly. Where a row states a size, it is once, few, many or the class of an expanded clone; other rows omit it.

J: TRBJ1-6; size: -; D: TRBD1; V: TRBV10-3; DNA: TGTGCCATTTCTGGACAGGCCCTCACCTATAATTCACCCCTCCACTTT; CDR3: CAISGQALTYNSPLHF
J: TRBJ2-7; size: -; D: TRBD1; V: TRBV13; DNA: TGTGCCAGCAGCGTACGGGACAGTCCCTACGAGCAGTACTTC; CDR3: CASSVRDSPYEQYF
J: TRBJ2-4; size: -; D: -; V: TRBV19; DNA: TGTGCCAGTAGTGCCACGGAGGTTGCCGAAAACATTCAGTACTTC; CDR3: CASSATEVAENIQYF
J: TRBJ1-1; size: -; D: -; V: TRBV12-5; DNA: TGTGCTAGTGCTGTCGAGTTTGAAGCTTTCTTT; CDR3: CASAVEFEAFF
J: TRBJ2-5; size: -; D: -; V: TRBV9; DNA: TGTGCCAGCAGCGCCCGGACAGAACAAGAGACCCAGTACTTC; CDR3: CASSARTEQETQYF
J: TRBJ2-4; size: once; D: TRBD1; V: TRBV2; DNA: TGTGCCAGCAGCCCCCAGCTAGACAGGGAAAACATTCAGTACTTC; CDR3: CASSPQLDRENIQYF
J: TRBJ2-2; size: -; D: -; V: TRBV4-3; DNA: TGCGCCAGCAGTCAAGGCGGAGGGTGGGACACCGGGGAGCTGTTTTTT; CDR3: CASSQGGGWDTGELFF
J: TRBJ2-7; size: once; D: TRBD2; V: TRBV9; DNA: TGTGCCAGCAGCCCCAGCGGGGGAGACGACGAGCAGTACTTC; CDR3: CASSPSGGDDEQYF
J: TRBJ2-7; size: -; D: -; V: TRBV5-4; DNA: TGTGCCAGCAGCTCACCGACAGCCGAGGTATACTCCTACGAGCAGTACTTC; CDR3: CASSSPTAEVYSYEQYF
J: TRBJ1-1; size: -; D: -; V: TRBV27; DNA: TGTGCCAGCAGTTCTGGCAGGGAGGCTGAAGCTTTCTTT; CDR3: CASSSGREAEAFF
J: TRBJ1-1; size: -; D: -; V: TRBV11-3; DNA: TGTGCCAGCAGCTATGGACAGAACACTGAAGCTTTCTTT; CDR3: CASSYGQNTEAFF
J: TRBJ1-2; size: once; D: -; V: TRBV4-3; DNA: TGCGCCAGCAGCCAAGATTCAGGGATCGTTTATGGCTACACCTTC; CDR3: CASSQDSGIVYGYTF
J: TRBJ2-7; size: -; D: -; V: TRBV2; DNA: TGTGCCAGCAGAGGGGGAGAGGGGACCTACGAGCAGTACTTC; CDR3: CASRGGEGTYEQYF
J: TRBJ1-5; size: -; D: TRBD1; V: TRBV7-9; DNA: TGTGCCAGCAGCGTACAGGGGAGTAATCAGCCCCAGCATTTT; CDR3: CASSVQGSNQPQHF
J: TRBJ1-5; size: -; D: -; V: TRBV5-6; DNA: TGTGCCAGCAGCTTGCTATCAGGGGACTACAATCAGCCCCAGCATTTT; CDR3: CASSLLSGDYNQPQHF
J: TRBJ1-4; size: -; D: -; V: TRBV27; DNA: TGTGCCAGCAGCCTAGGTATTTATGAAAAACTGTTTTTT; CDR3: CASSLGIYEKLFF
J: TRBJ1-4; size: -; D: -; V: TRBV12-5; DNA: TGTGCTAGTGGCCTTAGCGGCGTACTGTTTTTT; CDR3: CASGLSGVLFF